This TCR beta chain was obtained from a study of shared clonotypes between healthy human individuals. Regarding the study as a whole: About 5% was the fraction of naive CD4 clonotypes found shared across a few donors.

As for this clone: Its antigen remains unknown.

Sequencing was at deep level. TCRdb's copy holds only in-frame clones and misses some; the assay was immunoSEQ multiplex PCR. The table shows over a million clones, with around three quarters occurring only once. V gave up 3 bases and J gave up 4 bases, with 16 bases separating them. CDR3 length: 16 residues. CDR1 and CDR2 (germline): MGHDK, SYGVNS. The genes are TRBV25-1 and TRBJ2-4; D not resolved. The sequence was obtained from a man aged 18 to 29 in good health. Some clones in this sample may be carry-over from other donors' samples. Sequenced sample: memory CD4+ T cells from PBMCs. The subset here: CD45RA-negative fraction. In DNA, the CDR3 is TGTGCCAGCAGTGACCTCCCGGGCAGAACAAAAAACATTCAGTACTTC. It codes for CASSDLPGRTKNIQYF.